The clone carrying this T cell receptor beta chain was recorded many times. The antigen is undetermined. These data belong to a study of CD8+CD57+ T cells in acquired aplastic anemia. General study results and limits: A set of some 28 CD8+ CDR3 sequences was shared between patients and controls, and these sequences appeared highly expressed in patients.

This CDR3 comprises 14 residues. Trimming stripped 4 bases from V and 4 bases from J, with 13 bases between. Those patients picked for sequencing had displayed CD8+CD57+ cell expansion on flow cytometry. TCR beta VDJ and CDR3 profiling used genomic DNA as template. From the reads, TCRdb called clonotypes with MiXCR, one entry per CDR3 protein. The sample carries around 430,000 distinct CDR3 sequences, around 30% recorded once. The source material was sorted CD4+, CD8+, or CD8+CD57+ T cells (not recorded which) from PBMCs. The gene calls are TRBV12-3 or TRBV12-4 and TRBJ1-2; TRBD1 is a possible D gene (5 bases). The clonotype originates from a human donor with aplastic anemia. The CDR3: CASSSPGGGYGYTF. The CDR3 DNA follows: TGTGCCAGCAGTTCGCCCGGGGGGGGCTATGGCTACACCTTC.